Listed here are 16 T cell receptor beta chains from one sample, sequenced in a study of control samples from healthy donors and cancer patients. The assay was immunoSEQ multiplex PCR, and TCRdb's table has in-frame clones only and misses some. The sample includes around 30,000 clones, roughly 85% of them seen just once. Sequencing was carried out using PBMCs. Source of these receptors: an older woman with head and neck cancer.

CDR3 nucleotide sequence: TGTGCCAGCTCACCACCCGTTAGCGGGAGGGAGACCCAGTACTTC. Amino acids: CASSPPVSGRETQYF. The genes are TRBV18 and TRBJ2-5, with 10 nucleotides matching TRBD2. Unmatched junction bases numbered 3, after V lost 0 bases and J lost 5 bases. This CDR3 is built from 15 residues. From germline, CDR1 is KGHSH and CDR2 LQKENI.

This sequence joins TRBV6-2 or TRBV6-3 and TRBJ1-2; tentative D call: TRBD1 (6 bases). From germline, CDR1 is MNHEY and CDR2 SVGEGT. This CDR3 has 14 residues. V lost 5 bases, J lost 0 bases, and 10 bases lay in between. The CDR3: CASSKQGANYGYTF. The CDR3 DNA sequence: TGTGCCAGCAGTAAACAGGGAGCTAACTATGGCTACACCTTC.

The chain is built from TRBV12-3 or TRBV12-4 and TRBJ2-1; 11 nucleotides agree with TRBD2. V was clipped by 6 bases and J by 8 bases; unmatched bases: 3. The CDR3 is 13 amino acids. The DNA for the CDR3 is TGTGCCAGCAGGACTAGCGGGATATATGAGCAGTTCTTC. It is translated as CASRTSGIYEQFF.

The chain has TRBV7-9 and TRBJ2-5; no firm D call. Germline V gene sequence: CDR1 SEHNR, CDR2 FQNEAQ (reference sequence). This CDR3 is 15 amino acids long. The V gene lost 1 base and the J gene lost 2 bases, with 11 bases spanning the gap. The CDR3 DNA follows: TGTGCCAGCAGCTTAGGACCCGGAGTGCAAGAGACCCAGTACTTC. Its protein product is CASSLGPGVQETQYF.

V gene TRBV11-2 combines with J gene TRBJ2-5; 11 positions match TRBD2. Germline V lookup: CDR1 SGHAT, CDR2 FQNNGV. Losses at the gene ends were 5 bases for V and 3 bases for J; bases not matched to a gene: 5. The CDR3 consists of 15 residues. CDR3 coding DNA: TGTGCCAGCAGCCTGGGACTAGCGGAAAAAGAGACCCAGTACTTC. Translation: CASSLGLAEKETQYF. The complete variable domain, with remaining parts taken from reference TRBV11-2 and TRBJ2-5, reads EAGVAQSPRYKIIEKRQSVAFWCNPISGHATLYWYQQILGQGPKLLIQFQNNGVVDDSQLPKDRFSAERLKGVDSTLKIQPAKLEDSAVYLCASSLGLAEKETQYFGPGTRLLVL.

The V gene is TRBV9, the J gene TRBJ2-2; D unclear. Trimming took off 0 bases at V and 11 bases at J, with 17 bases between the two ends. This CDR3 contains 15 residues. The V gene's germline CDR1 is SGDLS and CDR2 YYNGEE. The CDR3 spells CASSVEVGSVGELFF. The CDR3 DNA reads TGTGCCAGCAGCGTAGAGGTAGGCTCCGTGGGAGAGCTGTTTTTT.

The chain carries TRBV6-5 and TRBJ2-3, with a tentative D call TRBD1 (5 bases). CDR1 is MNHEY, CDR2 SVGAGI, per germline. This CDR3 spans 13 amino acids. V was cut by 5 bases and J by 6 bases, with 12 bases left in between. The CDR3, as DNA: TGTGCCAGCAGTATGGGGCAACGGGATACGCAGTATTTT. Its protein is CASSMGQRDTQYF.

This chain uses TRBV7-8 with TRBJ1-1; D might be TRBD1 (5 bases). The CDR3 sequence is 13 residues long. The V end was cut by 4 bases, the J end by 5 bases, with 11 bases between. CDR1 and CDR2 from the germline V gene are SGHVS and FQNEAQ. DNA of the CDR3: TGTGCCAGCAGCTCCGCGGGGGGAACTGAAGCTTTCTTT. As protein: CASSSAGGTEAFF.

The V gene is TRBV24-1, the J gene TRBJ1-4, with unresolved D. The CDR3 length is 15 residues. V dropped 4 bases and J dropped 5 bases, with 13 bases sitting between them. The germline CDR1 and CDR2 sequences are KGHDR and SFDVKD. The CDR3 DNA reads TGTGCCACCAGTGACCCGGGCCGGCCCAATGAAAAACTGTTTTTT. Its protein product is CATSDPGRPNEKLFF.

This rearrangement joins TRBV4-3 to TRBJ2-3; no firm D call. Germline values: CDR1 LGHNA, CDR2 YSLEER. The V end was cut by 3 bases, the J end by 6 bases, with 10 bases between. The CDR3 contains 13 residues. The CDR3 coding sequence is TGCGCCAGCAGCCAGGAACTAATGGATACGCAGTATTTT. Its protein is CASSQELMDTQYF.

This chain connects TRBV19 to TRBJ1-6, with TRBD1 as a possible D gene (5 bases). V lost 5 bases to trimming and J lost 6 bases, with 14 bases between them. This CDR3 is built from 15 residues. CDR1 is LNHDA and CDR2 is SQIVND in the germline V gene (reference sequence). CDR3 nucleotide sequence: TGTGCCAGTAGTCTCCCAGGGACGGTTAATTCACCCCTCCACTTT. Translating it yields CASSLPGTVNSPLHF.

The chain joins TRBV18 to TRBJ1-3; possibly TRBD1 for D (5 bases). CDR1 and CDR2 (germline): KGHSH, LQKENI. The CDR3 spans 15 residues. The V end lost 0 bases, the J end lost 3 bases, and 9 bases lay between the germline ends. CDR3 sequence: CASSPPQGGGNTIYF. The CDR3 DNA reads TGTGCCAGCTCACCACCCCAGGGCGGTGGAAACACCATATATTTT.

The chain recombines TRBV7-2 with TRBJ2-7, with D possibly matching TRBD2 (5 bases). The CDR3 sequence is 14 residues long. V lost 4 bases, J lost 4 bases, and 14 bases lay in between. The germline V gene encodes CDR1 SGHTA and CDR2 FQGNSA. The CDR3 bases are TGTGCCAGCAGCTCAGGACGGGGTGCTTACGAGCAGTACTTC. It specifies CASSSGRGAYEQYF.

The chain has TRBV19 and TRBJ1-5, with 10 positions matching TRBD1. The CDR3 runs to 14 residues. The trim removed 7 bases at V and 6 bases at J, leaving 6 bases unmatched. Germline-derived CDR1 and CDR2 are LNHDA and SQIVND (reference sequence). CDR3 amino acids: CASTRDRGTQPQHF. Written as DNA, the CDR3 is TGTGCCAGTACCAGGGACAGGGGTACTCAGCCCCAGCATTTT.

The chain joins TRBV6-1 to TRBJ2-7, with 9 bases lining up with TRBD1. This CDR3 comprises 15 residues. V was pared by 0 bases and J by 2 bases, with 2 bases of the junction left unmatched. Germline CDR1 is MNHNS and CDR2 is SASEGT. CDR3 nucleotide sequence: TGTGCCAGCAGTGAAGCGGGACAGGGTACCTACGAGCAGTACTTC. This sequence encodes CASSEAGQGTYEQYF.

This clone has a single count. DNA for the CDR3: TGTGCCAGCAGCTTCGGAGGGACAGGGCTTATATACGAGCAGTACTTC. Translated, it gives CASSFGGTGLIYEQYF. The chain combines TRBV7-2 with TRBJ2-7; 9 bases map to TRBD1. This CDR3 contains 16 residues. Losses at the gene ends were 3 bases for V and 4 bases for J; bases not matched to a gene: 10. In germline, CDR1 is SGHTA, CDR2 FQGNSA.